Following are 24 T cell receptor beta chains from one sample sequenced in a study of blood T cell repertoires in COVID-19. Profiled with immunoSEQ multiplex PCR; TCRdb holds only in-frame clones, not every one. The sample includes about 120,000 clones, 82% of them seen just once. Material for sequencing was peripheral blood. The receptors were gathered from a woman between 70 and 85 years old with acute or convalescent COVID-19.

This chain uses TRBV20-1 with TRBJ2-3; TRBD2 agrees at 10 bases. V trimming: 3 bases; J trimming: 3 bases; junction bases outside the gene matches: 3. The CDR3 is 14 residues long. Germline V gene sequence: CDR1 DFQATT, CDR2 SNEGSKA (reference sequence). CDR3 region: CSASSSGGTDTQYF. DNA for the CDR3: TGCAGTGCTAGTTCTAGCGGGGGTACAGATACGCAGTATTTT.

V usage is TRBV10-3 and J usage is TRBJ2-5; tentatively, D is TRBD1 (6 bases). Germline assignment: CDR1 ENHRY and CDR2 SYGVKD. The V gene lost 3 bases and the J gene lost 4 bases, with 12 bases spanning the gap. The CDR3 spans 14 residues. CDR3 in amino acids: CAISDPGVAETQYF. The CDR3 nucleotides read TGTGCCATCAGTGACCCAGGGGTTGCAGAGACCCAGTACTTC.

DNA of the CDR3: TGTGCCAGTAGTATAAGACTAGAGCGGCCCCGGGACGAGCAGTTCTTC. Translating it yields CASSIRLERPRDEQFF. This chain joins TRBV19 and TRBJ2-1, with D tentatively TRBD2 (6 bases). This CDR3 has 16 amino acids. Trimming shortened V by 2 bases and J by 10 bases, and 21 bases separated the two germline ends. In germline, CDR1 is LNHDA, CDR2 SQIVND (reference sequence).

This clone has only a few counts. The chain carries TRBV12-3 or TRBV12-4 and TRBJ1-2; maybe TRBD1 (5 bases). The CDR3 covers 13 residues. V was trimmed by 8 bases and J by 4 bases, leaving 14 bases between them. The chain's CDR3 is CASAGRNFYGYTF. CDR3 nucleotides: TGTGCCAGCGCGGGACGTAACTTCTATGGCTACACCTTC.

Here the CDR3 reads CASSTPWLAGNNQPQHF. Written as DNA, the CDR3 is TGTGCCAGCAGCACTCCTTGGCTGGCGGGGAACAATCAGCCCCAGCATTTT. This chain joins TRBV21-1 and TRBJ1-5. TRBV21-1 is reported as a pseudogene. The CDR3 extends over 17 amino acids.

This clone showed up just once. This chain joins TRBV20-1 and TRBJ2-1; D ambiguous. CDR3 length equals 11 residues. Germline loops: CDR1 DFQATT, CDR2 SNEGSKA (reference sequence). The V end was cut by 5 bases, the J end by 4 bases, with 6 bases between. CDR3 nucleotide sequence: TGCAGTGCTGCAGGATACAATGAGCAGTTCTTC. It codes for CSAAGYNEQFF.

DNA for the CDR3: TGTGCCAGCAGCCGACTGCGTCAGGGTGAGCAGTTCTTC. This translates into CASSRLRQGEQFF. The V call is TRBV3-1 (or the pseudogene TRBV3-2), the J call TRBJ2-1; D possibly corresponds to TRBD1 (5 bases). The V gene's germline CDR1 is LGHDT and CDR2 YNNKEL (reference sequence). Trimming removed 4 bases from V and 9 bases from J, with 13 bases in between. CDR3 size: 13 residues.

V gene TRBV5-6 combines with J gene TRBJ2-2; the match to TRBD1 covers 9 bases. With V trimmed by 3 bases and J by 6 bases, 3 bases remained unmatched. CDR1 and CDR2 (germline): SGHDT, YYEEEE. This CDR3 is built from 14 residues. The CDR3 sequence is CASSSRQGAGELFF. The CDR3 DNA is TGTGCCAGCAGCTCCCGACAGGGGGCCGGGGAGCTGTTTTTT.

The chain is built from TRBV2 and TRBJ1-1; no reliable D call. The CDR3 consists of 13 residues. V lost 7 bases, J lost 2 bases, and 11 bases lay in between. Looked up from germline, CDR1 is SNHLY and CDR2 is FYNNEI. The CDR3 DNA reads as TGTGCCAGCACAGTCGGAGAAAACACTGAAGCTTTCTTT. Its translation is CASTVGENTEAFF.

The rearrangement links TRBV10-3 to TRBJ1-4; D possibly corresponds to TRBD1 (6 bases). The CDR3 contains 15 residues. V lost 0 bases and J lost 8, with 13 bases in between. Germline V lookup: CDR1 ENHRY, CDR2 SYGVKD. The CDR3 DNA sequence: TGTGCCATCAGTGAGTCGAACAGGGACGGGGAAAAACTGTTTTTT. It specifies CAISESNRDGEKLFF.

The chain employs TRBV7-2 and TRBJ1-6, with 10 bases that match TRBD1. The CDR3 contains 15 residues. The trim removed 3 bases at V and 8 bases at J, leaving 4 bases unmatched. Looked up from germline, CDR1 is SGHTA and CDR2 is FQGNSA. The CDR3 nucleotides are TGTGCCAGCAGCTTGGACAGGGGGACGGATTCACCCCTCCACTTT. This encodes CASSLDRGTDSPLHF.

This chain links TRBV4-3 with TRBJ2-3, with D perhaps TRBD2 (5 bases). The CDR3 is made up of 17 amino acids. In germline, CDR1 is LGHNA, CDR2 YSLEER. Trimming took 4 bases from V and 7 from J, leaving 24 bases between them. CDR3 bases: TGCGCCAGCAGCCCGCGGCGTGAAGCGGCAATACAGAATACGCAGTATTTT. Translating gives CASSPRREAAIQNTQYF.

J is TRBJ1-1 and V is TRBV11-2; no firm D call. Per the germline V gene, CDR1 is SGHAT and CDR2 is FQNNGV. The CDR3 sequence is 14 residues long. V lost 5 bases, J lost 3 bases, and 13 bases lay in between. This CDR3 is CASSPRHEYTEAFF. CDR3 DNA: TGTGCCAGCAGCCCTCGACACGAGTACACTGAAGCTTTCTTT. Variable domain in full (rest from reference TRBV11-2 and TRBJ1-1): EAGVAQSPRYKIIEKRQSVAFWCNPISGHATLYWYQQILGQGPKLLIQFQNNGVVDDSQLPKDRFSAERLKGVDSTLKIQPAKLEDSAVYLCASSPRHEYTEAFFGQGTRLTVV.

The chain links TRBV6-5 to TRBJ2-1; a weak D match, TRBD1 (5 bases). CDR3 length equals 13 residues. V lost 7 bases, J lost 9 bases, and 16 bases lay in between. Germline V gene sequence: CDR1 MNHEY, CDR2 SVGAGI. In DNA form, the CDR3 reads TGTGCCAGCAATTGGGCAGGGCAAACTGAGCAGTTCTTC. Amino acids: CASNWAGQTEQFF.

Only one count was recorded for this clone. The chain joins TRBV7-8 to TRBJ2-2; 8 bases match TRBD2. Germline trimming cut 4 bases from V and 2 bases from J; bases unmatched to any gene: 3. Germline V gene lookup returns CDR1 SGHVS and CDR2 FQNEAQ. The CDR3 is made up of 15 amino acids. The CDR3 spells CASSSGGVNTGELFF. The CDR3 coding sequence is TGTGCCAGCAGCTCCGGGGGGGTAAACACCGGGGAGCTGTTTTTT.

The CDR3 nucleotides read TGTGCCAGCAGCTTAAGACAGATTGGGGATGGTTCACCCCTCCACTTT. Encoded protein: CASSLRQIGDGSPLHF. The V gene is TRBV7-2, the J gene TRBJ1-6; TRBD1 might be the D (5 bases). Germline V gives CDR1 SGHTA, CDR2 FQGNSA. The CDR3 runs to 16 residues. The V end lost 2 bases, the J end lost 9 bases, and 17 bases lay between the germline ends. Complete variable domain (other parts from reference TRBV7-2 and TRBJ1-6): GAGVSQSPSNKVTEKGKDVELRCDPISGHTALYWYRQSLGQGLEFLIYFQGNSAPDKSGLPSDRFSAERTGGSVSTLTIQRTQQEDSAVYLCASSLRQIGDGSPLHFGNGTRLTVT.

The chain carries TRBV7-2 and TRBJ1-1; 11 nucleotides agree with TRBD1. The V and J ends lost 3 bases and 5 bases, in that order; junction bases with no gene match: 5. CDR3 length: 15 amino acids. Germline-derived CDR1 and CDR2 are SGHTA and FQGNSA. DNA for the CDR3: TGTGCCAGCAGCTTTTCCGGACAGGGGGCGACTGAAGCTTTCTTT. The encoded protein is CASSFSGQGATEAFF.

V usage is TRBV6-6 and J usage is TRBJ2-1; 9 nucleotides match TRBD2. The CDR3 is 16 residues long. V trimming: 0 bases; J trimming: 8 bases; junction bases outside the gene matches: 8. In germline, CDR1 is MNHNY, CDR2 SVGAGI (reference sequence). The CDR3 DNA follows: TGTGCCAGCAGTTACTCCCATCCGGGACTAGCCGATGAGCAGTTCTTC. This translates into CASSYSHPGLADEQFF.

The J gene is TRBJ2-2, the V gene TRBV7-9; 11 nucleotides align to TRBD2. CDR1 is SEHNR and CDR2 is FQNEAQ in the germline V gene (reference sequence). This CDR3 has 14 amino acids. With 7 bases clipped from V and 7 bases from J, the junction kept 5 bases outside the gene matches. Here the CDR3 DNA reads TGTGCCAGCAACCTAGCGGGGGGAATCGGGGAGCTGTTTTTT. Its protein is CASNLAGGIGELFF.

This clone was seen a few times. The DNA of the CDR3 is TGCGCCAGCAGCCCCGGGACTAGCGGGGGGGCAGATACGCAGTATTTT. It is translated as CASSPGTSGGADTQYF. The chain has TRBV5-1 and TRBJ2-3, with 16 bases aligning to TRBD2. V lost 4 bases, J lost 4 bases, and 3 bases stayed unmatched. The CDR3 extends over 16 amino acids. CDR1 and CDR2 from the germline V gene are SGHRS and YFSETQ.

This clone was counted only a few times. The chain couples TRBV3-1 (or the pseudogene TRBV3-2) to TRBJ1-1; 7 nucleotides line up with TRBD1. CDR1 is LGHDT and CDR2 is YNNKEL in the germline V gene (reference sequence). The CDR3 is 15 amino acids. V was pared by 6 bases and J by 5 bases, with 12 bases of the junction left unmatched. The CDR3 nucleotides are TGTGCCAGCAGACCCTACGACAGGGAGTTAACTGAAGCTTTCTTT. Protein product: CASRPYDRELTEAFF.

V usage is TRBV15 and J usage is TRBJ2-1; D might be TRBD1 (6 bases). Germline V gives CDR1 LNHNV, CDR2 YYDKDF (reference sequence). V lost 3 bases to trimming and J lost 2 bases, with 14 bases between them. The CDR3 loop spans 16 amino acids. The CDR3 reads CATSRGHGTPYNEQFF. CDR3 bases: TGTGCCACCAGCAGGGGACACGGGACCCCCTACAATGAGCAGTTCTTC.

The V call is TRBV2, the J call TRBJ1-1; D is unresolved. Germline CDR1 is SNHLY and CDR2 is FYNNEI. V lost 6 bases to trimming and J lost 0 bases, with 2 bases between them. CDR3 length equals 11 residues. CDR3 sequence: CASSMNTEAFF. The CDR3 DNA reads as TGTGCCAGCAGCATGAACACTGAAGCTTTCTTT.

A single count supports this clone. This CDR3 reads CASSSELVGYTF. CDR3 coding DNA: TGTGCCAGCAGTTCCGAGTTGGTGGGCTACACCTTC. The chain links TRBV6-5 to TRBJ1-2; D ambiguous. This CDR3 spans 12 amino acids. The germline V and J ends were trimmed by 4 bases and 8 bases, with 11 bases remaining between them. Germline assignment: CDR1 MNHEY and CDR2 SVGAGI.